The rows below give T cell receptor beta chains drawn from one sample of a study of blood T cell repertoires in COVID-19. Clones were read by immunoSEQ multiplex PCR, and TCRdb kept only the in-frame ones, dropping some. This repertoire shows 100,000 or so clones, 75% to 90% found once; its top ten account for more than 1.5%. Sequences were obtained from peripheral blood. These receptors came from a woman in her seventies with active or convalescent COVID-19. The conserved cysteine and the conserved F or W are not part of the CDR3 here. The order of the fields is V gene, CDR3 protein.

TRBV25-1 | ASRGTGVNQPQH
TRBV19 | ASSISPGANTEAF
TRBV21-1 | ASSKARDRVSEQY
TRBV7-2 | ASSPGLENTDTQY
TRBV10-3 | ATRDRVNTEAF
TRBV5-5 | ASSLRPDTQY
TRBV6-5 | ASSSGLAGEQF
TRBV2 | ASSGLAGVTYEQY
TRBV7-2 | ASSSNSANIQY
TRBV15 | ATSSVSGGETQY
TRBV2 | ASSLALTSGGTI
TRBV24-1 | ATSDSEGTGNQPQH
TRBV5-5 | ASSFRSAPTYEQY
TRBV11-2 | ASSLAQDRLIKQY
TRBV7-9 | ASSPDRNSYEQY
TRBV5-5 | ASSFRAGTYNEQF